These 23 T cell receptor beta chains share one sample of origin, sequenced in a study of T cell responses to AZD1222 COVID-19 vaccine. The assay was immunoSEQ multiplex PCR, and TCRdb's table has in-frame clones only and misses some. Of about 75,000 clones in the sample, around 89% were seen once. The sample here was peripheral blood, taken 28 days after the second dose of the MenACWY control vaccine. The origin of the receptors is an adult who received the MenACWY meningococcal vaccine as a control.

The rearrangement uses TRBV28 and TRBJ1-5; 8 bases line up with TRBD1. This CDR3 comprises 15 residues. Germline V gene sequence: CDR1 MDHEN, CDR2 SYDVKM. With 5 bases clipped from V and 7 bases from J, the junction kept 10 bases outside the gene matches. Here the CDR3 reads CASSPGQGGWQPQHF. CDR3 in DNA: TGTGCCAGCAGTCCAGGACAGGGAGGTTGGCAGCCCCAGCATTTT.

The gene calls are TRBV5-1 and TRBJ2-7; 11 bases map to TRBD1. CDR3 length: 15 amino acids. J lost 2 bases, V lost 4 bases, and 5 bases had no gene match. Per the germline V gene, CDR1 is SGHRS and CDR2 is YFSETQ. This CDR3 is CASSKGQGVTYEQYF. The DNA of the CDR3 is TGCGCCAGCAGCAAGGGACAGGGGGTGACCTACGAGCAGTACTTC.

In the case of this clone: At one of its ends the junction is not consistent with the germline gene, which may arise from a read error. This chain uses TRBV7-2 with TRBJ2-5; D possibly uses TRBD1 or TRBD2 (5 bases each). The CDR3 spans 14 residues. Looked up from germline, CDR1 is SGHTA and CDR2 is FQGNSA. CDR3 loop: CASSPGAGQGTQYF. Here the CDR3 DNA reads TGTGCCAGCAGCCCCGGGGCGGGCCAAGGGACCCAGTACTTC.

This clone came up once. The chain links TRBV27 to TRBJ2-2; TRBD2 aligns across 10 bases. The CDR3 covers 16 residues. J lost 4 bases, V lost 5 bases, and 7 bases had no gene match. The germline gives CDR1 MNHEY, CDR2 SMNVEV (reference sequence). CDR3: CASSPRAGGFTGELFF. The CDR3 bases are TGTGCCAGCAGTCCGAGAGCGGGGGGGTTCACCGGGGAGCTGTTTTTT.

The CDR3 loop reads CASSDTHERSETQYF. The CDR3 nucleotides are TGTGCCAGCAGTGATACACACGAAAGGAGTGAGACCCAGTACTTC. The rearrangement uses TRBV25-1 and TRBJ2-5; D not resolved. Germline CDR1 MGHDK, CDR2 SYGVNS. This CDR3 contains 15 residues. Trimming left V 3 bases short and J 5 bases short, with 16 bases between.

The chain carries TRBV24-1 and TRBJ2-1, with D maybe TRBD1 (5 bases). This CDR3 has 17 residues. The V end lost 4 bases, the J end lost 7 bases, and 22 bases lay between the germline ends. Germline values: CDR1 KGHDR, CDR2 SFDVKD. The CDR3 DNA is TGTGCCACCAGTGAACAGGAGACTTTCCCCCCGTATAATGAGCAGTTCTTC. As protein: CATSEQETFPPYNEQFF.

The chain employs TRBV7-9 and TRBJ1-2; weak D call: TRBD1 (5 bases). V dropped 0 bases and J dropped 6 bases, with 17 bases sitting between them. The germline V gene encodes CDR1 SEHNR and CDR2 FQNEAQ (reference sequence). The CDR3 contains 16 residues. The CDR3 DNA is TGTGCCAGCAGCTTAGCGTTTACAGGATCCGGGAATGGCTACACCTTC. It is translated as CASSLAFTGSGNGYTF.

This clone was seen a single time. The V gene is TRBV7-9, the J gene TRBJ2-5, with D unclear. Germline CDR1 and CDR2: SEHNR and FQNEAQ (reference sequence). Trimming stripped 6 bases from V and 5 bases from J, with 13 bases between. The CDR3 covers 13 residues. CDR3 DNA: TGTGCCAGCAGTCGGAATAGCTTGGAGACCCAGTACTTC. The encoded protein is CASSRNSLETQYF.

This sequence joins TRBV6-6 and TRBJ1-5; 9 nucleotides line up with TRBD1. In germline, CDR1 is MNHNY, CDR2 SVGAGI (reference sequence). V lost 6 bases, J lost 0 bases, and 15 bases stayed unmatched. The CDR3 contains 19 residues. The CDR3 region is CASSSTGGAKGYSNQPQHF. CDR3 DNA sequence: TGTGCCAGCAGCTCAACAGGGGGCGCGAAGGGTTATAGCAATCAGCCCCAGCATTTT.

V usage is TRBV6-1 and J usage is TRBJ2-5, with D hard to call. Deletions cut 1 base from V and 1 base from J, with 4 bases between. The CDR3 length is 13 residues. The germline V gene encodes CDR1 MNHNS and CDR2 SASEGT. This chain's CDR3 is CASSEVSQETQYF. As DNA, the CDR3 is TGTGCCAGCAGTGAAGTTAGCCAAGAGACCCAGTACTTC.

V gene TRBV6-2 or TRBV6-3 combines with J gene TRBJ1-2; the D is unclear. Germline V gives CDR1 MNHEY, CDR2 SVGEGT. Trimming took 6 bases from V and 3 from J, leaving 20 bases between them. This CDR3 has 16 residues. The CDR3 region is CASSLGSRWFDYGYTF. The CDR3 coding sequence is TGTGCCAGCAGCCTAGGATCCCGTTGGTTCGACTATGGCTACACCTTC.

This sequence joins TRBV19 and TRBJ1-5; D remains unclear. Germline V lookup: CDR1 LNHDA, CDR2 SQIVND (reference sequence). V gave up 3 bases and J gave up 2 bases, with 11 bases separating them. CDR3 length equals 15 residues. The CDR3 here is CASSIGFGGNQPQHF. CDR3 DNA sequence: TGTGCCAGTAGTATCGGGTTCGGGGGCAATCAGCCCCAGCATTTT.

The CDR3 loop is CASSQDGGGSYNSPLHF. CDR3 bases: TGTGCCAGCAGCCAAGATGGGGGGGGATCTTATAATTCACCCCTCCACTTT. The chain joins TRBV4-2 to TRBJ1-6; D might be TRBD1 (5 bases). CDR3 size: 17 residues. Germline lookup yields CDR1 LGHNA and CDR2 YNFKEQ. Trimming removed 0 bases at V and 4 bases at J, with 13 bases between.

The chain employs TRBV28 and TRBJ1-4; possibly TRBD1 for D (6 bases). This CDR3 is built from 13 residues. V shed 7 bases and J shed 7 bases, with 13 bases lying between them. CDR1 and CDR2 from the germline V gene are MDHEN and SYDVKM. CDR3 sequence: CASKTGSGEKLFF. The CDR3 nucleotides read TGTGCCAGCAAAACAGGGTCCGGTGAAAAACTGTTTTTT.

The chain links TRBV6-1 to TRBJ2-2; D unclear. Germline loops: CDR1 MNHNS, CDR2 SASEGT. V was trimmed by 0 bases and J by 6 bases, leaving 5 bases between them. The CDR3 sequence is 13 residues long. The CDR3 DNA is TGTGCCAGCAGTGAAGCTGGGGCCGGGGAGCTGTTTTTT. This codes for CASSEAGAGELFF.

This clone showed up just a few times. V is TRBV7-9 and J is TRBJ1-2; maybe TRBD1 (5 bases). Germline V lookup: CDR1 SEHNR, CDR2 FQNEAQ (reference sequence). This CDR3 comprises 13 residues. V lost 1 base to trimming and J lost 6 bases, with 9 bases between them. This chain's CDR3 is CASSLVPRDGYTF. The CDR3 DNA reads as TGTGCCAGCAGCTTAGTTCCCAGGGATGGCTACACCTTC.

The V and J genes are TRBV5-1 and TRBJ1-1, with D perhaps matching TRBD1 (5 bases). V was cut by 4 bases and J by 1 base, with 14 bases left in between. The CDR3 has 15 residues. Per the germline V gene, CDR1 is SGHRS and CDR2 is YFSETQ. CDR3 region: CASSREPGQNTEAFF. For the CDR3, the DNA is TGCGCCAGCAGCCGGGAGCCAGGACAGAACACTGAAGCTTTCTTT. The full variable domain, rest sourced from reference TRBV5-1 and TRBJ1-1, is KAGVTQTPRYLIKTRGQQVTLSCSPISGHRSVSWYQQTPGQGLQFLFEYFSETQRNKGNFPGRFSGRQFSNSRSEMNVSTLELGDSALYLCASSREPGQNTEAFFGQGTRLTVV.

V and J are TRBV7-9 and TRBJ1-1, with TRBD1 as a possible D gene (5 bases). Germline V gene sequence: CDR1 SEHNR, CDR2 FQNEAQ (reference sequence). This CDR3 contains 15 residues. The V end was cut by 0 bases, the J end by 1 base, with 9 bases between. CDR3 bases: TGTGCCAGCAGCTTAGCGCAGGGAGGGAACACTGAAGCTTTCTTT. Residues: CASSLAQGGNTEAFF.

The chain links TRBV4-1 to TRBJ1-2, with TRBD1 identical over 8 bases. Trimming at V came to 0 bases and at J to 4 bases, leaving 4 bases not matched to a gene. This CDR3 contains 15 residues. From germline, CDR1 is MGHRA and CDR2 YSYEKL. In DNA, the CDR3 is TGCGCCAGCAGCCAAGAGGGGACAGGCACCTATGGCTACACCTTC. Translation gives CASSQEGTGTYGYTF.

DNA for the CDR3: TGTGCCAGCTCACCACAGGGTAACTATAATTCACCCCTCCACTTT. Translation gives CASSPQGNYNSPLHF. The J gene is TRBJ1-6, the V gene TRBV18; D is undetermined. The CDR3 is 15 amino acids. Trimming left V 1 base short and J 3 bases short, with 7 bases between. Germline CDR1 reads KGHSH; CDR2 reads LQKENI.

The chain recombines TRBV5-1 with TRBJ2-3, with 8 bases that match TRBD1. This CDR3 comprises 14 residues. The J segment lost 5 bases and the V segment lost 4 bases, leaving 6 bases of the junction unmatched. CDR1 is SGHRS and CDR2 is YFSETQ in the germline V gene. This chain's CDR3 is CASSTDRAIDTQYF. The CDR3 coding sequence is TGCGCCAGCAGCACGGACAGGGCGATAGATACGCAGTATTTT. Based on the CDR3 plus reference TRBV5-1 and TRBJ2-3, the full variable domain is KAGVTQTPRYLIKTRGQQVTLSCSPISGHRSVSWYQQTPGQGLQFLFEYFSETQRNKGNFPGRFSGRQFSNSRSEMNVSTLELGDSALYLCASSTDRAIDTQYFGPGTRLTVL.

DNA of the CDR3: TGTGCCAGCAGTCATGCAGGGAGTGGCGACACTGAAGCTTTCTTT. Protein: CASSHAGSGDTEAFF. The chain combines TRBV3-1 (or the pseudogene TRBV3-2) with TRBJ1-1; a possible D gene is TRBD1 (5 bases). The CDR3 extends over 15 amino acids. Trimming cost V 6 bases and J 3 bases, with 17 bases left between them. Germline V gene sequence: CDR1 LGHDT, CDR2 YNNKEL (reference sequence).

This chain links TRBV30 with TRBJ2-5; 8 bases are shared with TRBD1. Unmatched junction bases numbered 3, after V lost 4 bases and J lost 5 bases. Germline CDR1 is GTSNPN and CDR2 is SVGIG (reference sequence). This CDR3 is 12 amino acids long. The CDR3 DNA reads TGTGCCTGGACAGGGGGCCCCGAGACCCAGTACTTC. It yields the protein CAWTGGPETQYF.